The 32 T cell receptor beta chains given below trace back to one sample, sequenced in a study of cytomegalovirus exposure and HLA in healthy donors. The PCR made use of 60 Vbeta and 13 Jbeta primers. Sequencing used immunoSEQ multiplex PCR; TCRdb keeps in-frame clones, though not all of them. The sample records around 200,000 clones, about 83% being singletons. Sequenced material: PBMCs. All receptors derive from a woman between 45 and 60 years old in good health and CMV-seropositive.

This clone was counted only a few times. The rearrangement links TRBV7-2 to TRBJ1-1, with unresolved D. The germline V gene encodes CDR1 SGHTA and CDR2 FQGNSA. With 5 bases removed from V and 2 bases from J, the gap between germline ends came to 12 bases. The CDR3 loop spans 14 amino acids. The CDR3 protein is CASSLTLLNTEAFF. CDR3 in DNA: TGTGCCAGCAGCCTGACATTGTTAAACACTGAAGCTTTCTTT.

This clone was observed once. V usage is TRBV7-2 and J usage is TRBJ2-5; TRBD2 matches at 8 bases. The J call could be wrong; TRBJ2-7 is a better fit for the DNA end. CDR1 and CDR2 (germline): SGHTA, FQGNSA. The CDR3 is 14 amino acids. Written as DNA, the CDR3 is TGTGCCAGCAGCTTAGGACTAGCGCTGTACGAGCAGTACTTC. It is translated as CASSLGLALYEQYF.

This clone appeared once. The rearrangement links TRBV9 to TRBJ2-3; tentative D call: TRBD2 (5 bases). In germline, CDR1 is SGDLS, CDR2 YYNGEE. V was clipped by 3 bases and J by 4 bases, with 9 bases between them. The CDR3 is made up of 13 amino acids. CDR3 residues: CASSAGAADTQYF. The CDR3, as DNA: TGTGCCAGCAGCGCAGGAGCGGCAGATACGCAGTATTTT.

The genes are TRBV7-9 and TRBJ2-1; tentatively, D is TRBD1 (6 bases). Germline CDR1 is SEHNR and CDR2 is FQNEAQ (reference sequence). V was pared by 3 bases and J by 7 bases, with 7 bases between. This CDR3 contains 12 residues. CDR3 DNA: TGTGCCAGCAGCTTTGGACAGAATGAGCAGTTCTTC. Translated: CASSFGQNEQFF.

For the CDR3, the DNA is TGTGCCAGCAGCGCGACAGGCTTGGGCAATCAGCCCCAGCATTTT. Translating it yields CASSATGLGNQPQHF. This rearrangement joins TRBV2 to TRBJ1-5; D is possibly TRBD1 (6 bases). The CDR3 contains 15 residues. V shed 6 bases and J shed 2 bases, with 14 bases lying between them. CDR1 is SNHLY, CDR2 FYNNEI, per germline.

The chain carries TRBV30 and TRBJ2-7, with 7 bases that match TRBD1. Germline lookup yields CDR1 GTSNPN and CDR2 SVGIG (reference sequence). V lost 4 bases to trimming and J lost 6 bases; unmatched junction nucleotides: 3. The CDR3 runs to 11 residues. In nucleotides, the CDR3 is TGTGCCTGGAAGACAGGGCGCGAGCAGTACTTC. Protein: CAWKTGREQYF. The variable domain in full, completed from reference TRBV30 and TRBJ2-7, reads SQTIHQWPATLVQPVGSPLSLECTVEGTSNPNLYWYRQAAGRGLQLLFYSVGIGQISSEVPQNLSASRPQDRQFILSSKKLLLSDSGFYLCAWKTGREQYFGPGTRLTVT.

This chain links TRBV5-4 with TRBJ1-1, with 7 positions matching TRBD1. Germline V lookup: CDR1 SGHNT, CDR2 YYREEE (reference sequence). This CDR3 spans 17 amino acids. The V and J ends lost 4 bases and 5 bases, in that order; junction bases with no gene match: 17. CDR3 in DNA: TGTGCCAGCAGCCCCCATGCAGGGGGTGGGCTGGGGACTGAAGCTTTCTTT. It specifies CASSPHAGGGLGTEAFF.

The chain joins TRBV11-2 to TRBJ2-3; TRBD2 matches 11 bases. The V and J ends lost 6 bases and 5 bases, in that order; junction bases with no gene match: 10. CDR1 is SGHAT, CDR2 FQNNGV, per germline. The CDR3 consists of 16 residues. This CDR3 is CASSQASGGQRDTQYF. The CDR3 DNA reads TGTGCCAGCAGTCAAGCTAGCGGGGGGCAGAGAGATACGCAGTATTTT.

J is TRBJ2-1 and V is TRBV15; 11 bases line up with TRBD2. The V gene's germline CDR1 is LNHNV and CDR2 YYDKDF (reference sequence). The CDR3 length is 16 residues. Losses at the gene ends were 0 bases for V and 7 bases for J; bases not matched to a gene: 5. CDR3 protein: CATSREGLAEVNEQFF. DNA of the CDR3: TGTGCCACCAGCAGAGAGGGACTAGCGGAGGTAAATGAGCAGTTCTTC. Supplemented by reference TRBV15 and TRBJ2-1, the full variable domain reads DAMVIQNPRYQVTQFGKPVTLSCSQTLNHNVMYWYQQKSSQAPKLLFHYYDKDFNNEADTPDNFQSRRPNTSFCFLDIRSPGLGDTAMYLCATSREGLAEVNEQFFGPGTRLTVL.

This clone was counted between two and nine times. The chain links TRBV27 to TRBJ1-2, with TRBD1 identical over 7 bases. J lost 7 bases, V lost 5 bases, and 4 bases had no gene match. The CDR3 is made up of 12 amino acids. Germline V gene lookup returns CDR1 MNHEY and CDR2 SMNVEV (reference sequence). The CDR3 DNA is TGTGCCAGCAGTCCAGCAGGGGGTGGCTACACCTTC. This sequence encodes CASSPAGGGYTF.

The rearrangement uses TRBV19 and TRBJ2-1; TRBD2 agrees at 8 bases. V gave up 3 bases and J gave up 2 bases; unmatched junction bases: 3. The CDR3 contains 15 residues. The germline gives CDR1 LNHDA, CDR2 SQIVND (reference sequence). The CDR3, as DNA: TGTGCCAGTAGTATGAGCGGGAGCGCCTACAATGAGCAGTTCTTC. Translated, it gives CASSMSGSAYNEQFF.

In the case of this clone: No DNA is shown, since the ends of the CDR3 on it are uncertain; the CDR3 is the one TCRdb lists. The rearrangement uses TRBV28 and TRBJ2-2; the D call of TRBD2 is as the table states it, not checked on the DNA. A total of 16 residues make up the CDR3, ends included. CDR1 MDHEN and CDR2 SYDVKM come from the germline V gene. The CDR3 loop is CASILGRGASTGELFF.

This chain joins TRBV28 and TRBJ2-5; D gene uncertain. The length of the CDR3 is 13 residues. Looked up from germline, CDR1 is MDHEN and CDR2 is SYDVKM. The ends were cut back, 3 bases at V and 5 bases at J, with 10 bases in the middle. CDR3 bases: TGTGCCAGCAGTTTGCCAGGCCAGGAGACCCAGTACTTC. This codes for CASSLPGQETQYF.

The chain couples TRBV19 to TRBJ1-2; TRBD1 matches at 7 bases. There are 13 residues in the CDR3. In germline, CDR1 is LNHDA, CDR2 SQIVND (reference sequence). Trimming took 5 bases from V and 4 from J; bases not matched to a gene: 4. The CDR3 here is CASSVRDSYGYTF. In DNA form, the CDR3 reads TGTGCCAGTAGTGTCAGGGACAGCTATGGCTACACCTTC.

Comments on this clone: At one of its ends the junction is not consistent with the germline gene, which may arise from a read error. The chain joins TRBV7-9 to TRBJ1-6; TRBD1 agrees at 8 bases. Looked up from germline, CDR1 is SEHNR and CDR2 is FQNEAQ (reference sequence). The CDR3 covers 16 residues. CDR3 sequence: CSSSSTTGGTHSPLHF. The CDR3 DNA reads as TGTTCCAGCAGCTCCACTACAGGGGGGACTCATTCACCCCTCCACTTT. The full variable domain, completed using reference TRBV7-9 and TRBJ1-6, is DTGVSQNPRHKITKRGQNVTFRCDPISEHNRLYWYRQTLGQGPEFLTYFQNEAQLEKSRLLSDRFSAERPKGSFSTLEIQRTEQGDSAMYLCSSSSTTGGTHSPLHFGNGTRLTVT.

V gene TRBV2 combines with J gene TRBJ2-1; the D gene is possibly TRBD2 (6 bases). CDR3 size: 15 residues. V was trimmed by 6 bases and J by 1 base, leaving 13 bases between them. Germline assignment: CDR1 SNHLY and CDR2 FYNNEI. This CDR3 reads CASSYGGVSYNEQFF. The CDR3 nucleotides are TGTGCCAGCAGCTACGGCGGGGTGTCCTACAATGAGCAGTTCTTC.

The rearrangement links TRBV28 to TRBJ1-5, with D possibly being TRBD1 (5 bases). V lost 8 bases and J 1 base, leaving 9 bases between the germline ends. The CDR3 is 13 amino acids. Germline values: CDR1 MDHEN, CDR2 SYDVKM. The CDR3 DNA reads as TGTGCCAGCCGGCGGGGGAGCAATCAGCCCCAGCATTTT. It specifies CASRRGSNQPQHF.

The chain carries TRBV11-2 and TRBJ1-2; 7 positions agree with TRBD1. The CDR3 runs to 15 residues. After removal of 1 base from V and 3 bases from J, the junction contained 5 bases not matched to a gene. Germline V gene data show CDR1 as SGHAT and CDR2 as FQNNGV. CDR3 residues: CASSLVATGHYGYTF. The CDR3 nucleotides read TGTGCCAGCAGCTTAGTCGCGACAGGGCACTATGGCTACACCTTC. Together with reference TRBV11-2 and TRBJ1-2, the CDR3 gives the full variable domain: EAGVAQSPRYKIIEKRQSVAFWCNPISGHATLYWYQQILGQGPKLLIQFQNNGVVDDSQLPKDRFSAERLKGVDSTLKIQPAKLEDSAVYLCASSLVATGHYGYTFGSGTRLTVV.

The J gene is TRBJ1-2, the V gene TRBV14; D unclear. CDR3 length equals 11 residues. Germline V gene sequence: CDR1 SGHDN, CDR2 FVKESK. V was clipped by 0 bases and J by 9 bases, with 5 bases between them. In nucleotides, the CDR3 is TGTGCCAGCAGCCAAGATAGAAGCTACACCTTC. It encodes CASSQDRSYTF.

The chain is built from TRBV6-5 and TRBJ2-3, with unresolved D. Germline V gene sequence: CDR1 MNHEY, CDR2 SVGAGI. The CDR3 sequence is 11 residues long. V lost 10 bases, J lost 4 bases, and 9 bases lay in between. The CDR3 protein is CATSLADTQYF. The CDR3 DNA reads as TGTGCCACCTCACTGGCAGATACGCAGTATTTT.

The J gene is TRBJ2-6, the V gene TRBV28; a possible D gene is TRBD2 (7 bases). This CDR3 has 15 residues. The V and J ends lost 7 bases and 4 bases respectively, with 14 bases between them. Germline lookup yields CDR1 MDHEN and CDR2 SYDVKM. The CDR3, as DNA: TGTGCCAGCACCAAGGGGGGGGTCGGGGCCAACGTCCTGACTTTC. Its translation: CASTKGGVGANVLTF.

The gene calls are TRBV13 and TRBJ1-4, with D unclear. The V gene's germline CDR1 is PRHDT and CDR2 FYEKMQ (reference sequence). V was pared by 2 bases and J by 7 bases, with 8 bases between. The CDR3 totals 13 residues. For the CDR3, the DNA is TGTGCCAGCAGCTTATTCGCCAGTGAAAAACTGTTTTTT. It encodes CASSLFASEKLFF.

This chain joins TRBV7-8 and TRBJ2-5, with 9 bases matching TRBD1. Trimming removed 5 bases from V and 4 bases from J; junction bases left unmatched: 11. CDR3 length equals 16 residues. Germline values: CDR1 SGHVS, CDR2 FQNEAQ. For the CDR3, the DNA is TGTGCCAGCAGCCTTCCCCGGACAGGGGAGTCAGAGACCCAGTACTTC. Its translation is CASSLPRTGESETQYF.

V usage is TRBV5-1 and J usage is TRBJ2-3, with 11 nucleotides matching TRBD2. The CDR3 length is 16 residues. With 0 bases clipped from V and 8 bases from J, the junction kept 8 bases outside the gene matches. Germline values: CDR1 SGHRS, CDR2 YFSETQ. The CDR3 DNA sequence: TGCGCCAGCAGCTTGGGAGGGACTAGCGGCTCCGGTACGCAGTATTTT. Translated, it gives CASSLGGTSGSGTQYF.

The chain recombines TRBV5-6 with TRBJ2-7; D unclear. Germline CDR1 is SGHDT and CDR2 is YYEEEE. V gave up 5 bases and J gave up 2 bases, with 8 bases separating them. The CDR3 has 12 residues. CDR3 nucleotides: TGTGCCAGCAGTCAGATAACCTACGAGCAGTACTTC. It is translated as CASSQITYEQYF. The whole variable domain, filled in from reference TRBV5-6 and TRBJ2-7, reads DAGVTQSPTHLIKTRGQQVTLRCSPKSGHDTVSWYQQALGQGPQFIFQYYEEEERQRGNFPDRFSGHQFPNYSSELNVNALLLGDSALYLCASSQITYEQYFGPGTRLTVT.

The V and J genes are TRBV5-1 and TRBJ1-6, with D uncertain. This CDR3 has 17 amino acids. The V gene lost 4 bases and the J gene lost 0 bases, with 14 bases spanning the gap. CDR1 SGHRS and CDR2 YFSETQ come from the germline V gene. CDR3 region: CASSLDRAISYNSPLHF. The DNA of the CDR3 is TGCGCCAGCAGCCTGGATCGCGCCATCTCCTATAATTCACCCCTCCACTTT.

The CDR3 DNA reads TGTGCCAGCAGCATATCCCGGGGGGGTTGGGATCAGCCCCAGCATTTT. Amino acid sequence: CASSISRGGWDQPQHF. The chain has TRBV7-9 and TRBJ1-5; D perhaps matches TRBD1 (5 bases). CDR1 SEHNR and CDR2 FQNEAQ come from the germline V gene (reference sequence). The CDR3 is made up of 16 amino acids. Trimming removed 5 bases at V and 5 bases at J, with 19 bases between.

The chain recombines TRBV27 with TRBJ2-1, with 11 bases lining up with TRBD2. The CDR3 consists of 16 residues. After removal of 6 bases from V and 7 bases from J, the junction contained 11 bases not matched to a gene. The germline gives CDR1 MNHEY, CDR2 SMNVEV (reference sequence). In DNA, the CDR3 is TGTGCCAGCAGCCTCAGACTAGCGGGGTTTGGGAATGAGCAGTTCTTC. This codes for CASSLRLAGFGNEQFF.

CDR3 sequence (DNA): TGTGCCTGGATTCCAACACGGGGGTTAGGTGGCTACACCTTC. It is translated as CAWIPTRGLGGYTF. This chain uses TRBV30 with TRBJ1-2; a weak D match, TRBD1 (5 bases). Germline lookup yields CDR1 GTSNPN and CDR2 SVGIG (reference sequence). This CDR3 contains 14 residues. V lost 4 bases, J lost 7 bases, and 19 bases lay in between.

This chain connects TRBV11-2 to TRBJ2-5; D is undetermined. The germline CDR1 and CDR2 sequences are SGHAT and FQNNGV. This CDR3 has 13 amino acids. Between the trimmed V and J ends, which lost 1 base and 2 bases, there was a span of 5 bases. This CDR3 reads CASSLAPQETQYF. For the CDR3, the DNA is TGTGCCAGCAGCTTAGCCCCACAAGAGACCCAGTACTTC.

V and J are TRBV7-9 and TRBJ2-7; tentative D call: TRBD2 (5 bases). Germline CDR1 SEHNR, CDR2 FQNEAQ (reference sequence). Deletions cut 5 bases from V and 3 bases from J, with 14 bases between. The CDR3 length is 14 residues. The CDR3 reads CASSPPGRDYEQYF. CDR3 sequence (DNA): TGTGCCAGCAGCCCCCCGGGGAGAGACTACGAGCAGTACTTC.

This chain connects TRBV9 to TRBJ1-6; TRBD1 agrees at 8 bases. The CDR3 spans 14 residues. V lost 3 bases, J lost 10 bases, and 6 bases stayed unmatched. Per the germline V gene, CDR1 is SGDLS and CDR2 is YYNGEE. The CDR3 sequence: CASSETGEQSPLHF. As DNA, the CDR3 is TGTGCCAGCAGCGAGACAGGGGAACAATCACCCCTCCACTTT.